The sequence of this T cell receptor beta chain was determined in a study of shared clonotypes between healthy human individuals. The germline CDR1 and CDR2 sequences are SEHNR and FQNEAQ (reference sequence). The CDR3 loop spans 15 amino acids. V shed 5 bases, J shed 5 bases, and the junction held 10 bases outside the gene matches. The assay was immunoSEQ multiplex PCR, and TCRdb's table has in-frame clones only and misses some. Of roughly 810,000 clones listed, about 97% are singletons. As defined, naive CD8 cells were CD45RO-negative and positively selected for CCR7, with terminally differentiated effector memory CD45RA+ cells excluded. This clone was found a few times. What it binds is not known. Findings and limits, study-wide: Of the naive CD4 clonotypes, 4% to 5% were shared across several donors.

Source material: naive CD8+ T cells sorted from blood. The source of this sequence is a man aged 30 to 39 in good health. The J gene is TRBJ2-7, the V gene TRBV7-9; 9 nucleotides match TRBD1. The CDR3 loop is CASSATGTGRHEQYF. In DNA, the CDR3 is TGTGCCAGCAGCGCCACAGGGACAGGGAGACACGAGCAGTACTTC.